This TCR beta chain was captured by sequencing in a study of cytomegalovirus exposure and HLA in healthy donors. Trimming stripped 7 bases from V and 7 bases from J, with 26 bases between. The CDR3 sequence is 18 residues long. In germline, CDR1 is ENHRY, CDR2 SYGVKD. Findings of the study overall: Other equally common chains were less clonally expanded than HLA-associated TCR beta chains, a later analysis showed. Most observed TCR sequences were rare, whereas some public TCRs were detected in many donors. Both high specificity and high sensitivity reportedly marked the classifier's diagnosis of cytomegalovirus status. When the data were analyzed later, several of the most significant clusters appeared to be linked to common viral pathogens.

The study ran its PCR with 60 Vbeta and 13 Jbeta primers. Libraries were prepared by immunoSEQ multiplex PCR; TCRdb keeps only in-frame clonotypes and omits some of them. The sample records some 130,000 clones, about 74% being singletons. Comment on this clone: Its cognate antigen is unknown.

The source of this sequence is a man aged 35 to 55 in good health and CMV-seronegative. Sequencing used PBMCs. The V gene is TRBV10-3, the J gene TRBJ1-6, with D possibly TRBD1 on 6 matching bases. As DNA, the CDR3 is TGTGCCATCAAGGGGGAGGGTAGGGTGCCTGGGGGGAATTCACCCCTCCACTTT. This codes for CAIKGEGRVPGGNSPLHF.